The clone carrying this T cell receptor (beta chain) was counted many times. Its matching antigen is unknown. TCRdb redid the calling of the reads with MiXCR, one entry per CDR3 protein. The table lists approximately 110,000 distinct CDR3 sequences, around 9.1% of them singletons. This sample stems from a study of T cell repertoires in cytomegalovirus infection. Findings of the study overall: HLA-C-restricted CMV clonotypes gave the most frequent clonotype in two of eight donors.

V gave up 0 bases and J gave up 6 bases; unmatched junction bases: 8. This CDR3 is built from 16 residues. Germline V gene sequence: CDR1 SGHKS, CDR2 YYEKEE (reference sequence). This TCR was recovered from a human donor in good health (CMV status not recorded). Some clones in this sample may be carry-over from other donors' samples. Material for sequencing was PBMCs, sequenced either directly or after in vitro stimulation (not recorded which). The chain is built from TRBV5-5 and TRBJ2-3; 9 nucleotides agree with TRBD2. This CDR3 is CASSLGGLAGMDTQYF. As DNA, the CDR3 is TGTGCCAGCAGCTTGGGTGGGCTAGCGGGAATGGATACGCAGTATTTT.